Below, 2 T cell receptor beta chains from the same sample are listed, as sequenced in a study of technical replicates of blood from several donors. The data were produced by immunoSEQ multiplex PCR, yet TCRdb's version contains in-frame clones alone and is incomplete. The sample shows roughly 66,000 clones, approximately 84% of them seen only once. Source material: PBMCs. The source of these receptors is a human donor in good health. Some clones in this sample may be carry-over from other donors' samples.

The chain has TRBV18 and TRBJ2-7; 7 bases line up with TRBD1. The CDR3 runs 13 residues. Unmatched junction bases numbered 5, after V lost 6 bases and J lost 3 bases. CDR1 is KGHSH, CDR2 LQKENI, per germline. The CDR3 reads CASSSGTVYEQYF. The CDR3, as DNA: TGTGCCAGCTCCTCCGGGACAGTCTACGAGCAGTACTTC.

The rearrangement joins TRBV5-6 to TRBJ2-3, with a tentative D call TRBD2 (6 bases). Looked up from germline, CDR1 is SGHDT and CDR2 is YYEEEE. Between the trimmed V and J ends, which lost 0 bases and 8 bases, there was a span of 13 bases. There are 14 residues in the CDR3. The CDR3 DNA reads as TGTGCCAGCAGCTTGGTGGGTAAGGAGGGTACGCAGTATTTT. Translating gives CASSLVGKEGTQYF.